Below are 14 T cell receptor beta chains sequenced from a single sample in a study of cytomegalovirus exposure and HLA in healthy donors. The PCR had 60 Vbeta and 13 Jbeta primers. Clones were read by immunoSEQ multiplex PCR, and TCRdb kept only the in-frame ones, dropping some. The table includes 200,000 or so clones, about four fifths detected once. The specimen was PBMCs. These receptors all stem from a woman aged 30 to 39 in good health and CMV-seropositive.

This chain uses TRBV5-1 with TRBJ1-4, with D possibly TRBD1 on 6 matching bases. This CDR3 comprises 16 residues. V was clipped by 1 base and J by 4 bases, with 14 bases between them. The germline CDR1 and CDR2 sequences are SGHRS and YFSETQ. For the CDR3, the DNA is TGCGCCAGCAGCTTGAGGTCCGGACAGCATAATGAAAAACTGTTTTTT. It specifies CASSLRSGQHNEKLFF.

The chain couples TRBV11-1 to TRBJ2-7; D possibly corresponds to TRBD1 (6 bases). The CDR3 covers 16 residues. Trimming stripped 4 bases from V and 5 bases from J, with 21 bases between. Per the germline V gene, CDR1 is SGHAT and CDR2 is FQDESV (reference sequence). In DNA, the CDR3 is TGTGCCAGCAGCTCGCCGGGACACCAAACAGCCCACGAGCAGTACTTC. It is translated as CASSSPGHQTAHEQYF.

V usage is TRBV4-2 and J usage is TRBJ2-5; the D gene is possibly TRBD2 (6 bases). The DNA end favors TRBJ2-7, so the J call may be wrong. Germline CDR1 is LGHNA and CDR2 is YNFKEQ. CDR3 length: 15 amino acids. CDR3 protein: CASSQVRGILYEQYF. CDR3 DNA: TGTGCCAGCAGCCAAGTTCGGGGGATACTCTACGAGCAGTACTTC.

This chain uses TRBV19 with TRBJ2-6, with 7 nucleotides matching TRBD1. There are 15 residues in the CDR3. Losses at the gene ends were 3 bases for V and 4 bases for J; bases not matched to a gene: 3. CDR1 is LNHDA, CDR2 SQIVND, per germline (reference sequence). The chain's CDR3 is CASSIGTAGANVLTF. CDR3 in DNA: TGTGCCAGTAGTATCGGGACAGCCGGGGCCAACGTCCTGACTTTC. Filled out from reference TRBV19 and TRBJ2-6, the complete variable domain reads DGGITQSPKYLFRKEGQNVTLSCEQNLNHDAMYWYRQDPGQGLRLIYYSQIVNDFQKGDIAEGYSVSREKKESFPLTVTSAQKNPTAFYLCASSIGTAGANVLTFGAGSRLTVL.

This chain links TRBV7-9 with TRBJ1-1; a weak D match, TRBD1 (5 bases). V lost 5 bases to trimming and J lost 1 base, with 14 bases between them. This CDR3 has 15 amino acids. The germline V gene has CDR1 SEHNR and CDR2 FQNEAQ (reference sequence). The CDR3 reads CASSPGEGRNTEAFF. CDR3 nucleotide sequence: TGTGCCAGCAGCCCGGGGGAGGGGCGGAACACTGAAGCTTTCTTT.

CDR3 residues: CASGGQGATGELFF. The CDR3 DNA reads as TGTGCCAGCGGGGGACAGGGGGCAACCGGGGAGCTGTTTTTT. V is TRBV7-9 and J is TRBJ2-2; 12 nucleotides line up with TRBD1. The germline CDR1 and CDR2 sequences are SEHNR and FQNEAQ (reference sequence). CDR3 size: 14 residues. Losses at the gene ends were 8 bases for V and 5 bases for J; bases not matched to a gene: 3.

The chain employs TRBV29-1 and TRBJ2-3; 7 bases are a match to TRBD1. With 7 bases clipped from V and 4 bases from J, the junction kept 5 bases outside the gene matches. The CDR3 covers 12 residues. CDR1 is SQVTM and CDR2 is ANQGSEA in the germline V gene. The CDR3 here is CSGHDRADTQYF. CDR3 nucleotides: TGCAGCGGACATGACAGGGCAGATACGCAGTATTTT.

This clone has a handful of counts. The chain uses TRBV27 and TRBJ1-5; no firm D call. Germline CDR1 is MNHEY and CDR2 is SMNVEV (reference sequence). The CDR3 sequence is 14 residues long. Deletions cut 3 bases from V and 6 bases from J, with 12 bases between. The CDR3, as DNA: TGTGCCAGCAGTTTGGGAGGAGGGAGTCAGCCCCAGCATTTT. The encoded protein is CASSLGGGSQPQHF.

The chain joins TRBV27 to TRBJ1-5; D gene uncertain. Trimming cost V 6 bases and J 4 bases, with 16 bases left between them. The germline gives CDR1 MNHEY, CDR2 SMNVEV (reference sequence). CDR3 size: 15 residues. CDR3 bases: TGTGCCAGCAGCCAGAGACGGGAAGTAAATCAGCCCCAGCATTTT. Protein: CASSQRREVNQPQHF.

The chain carries TRBV4-1 and TRBJ2-3; 8 bases line up with TRBD1. Trimming at V came to 4 bases and at J to 0 bases, leaving 9 bases not matched to a gene. Germline CDR1 is MGHRA and CDR2 is YSYEKL. The length of the CDR3 is 17 residues. In DNA, the CDR3 is TGCGCCAGCAGCCCCACGCCGACAGGGGCTAGCACAGATACGCAGTATTTT. Translated: CASSPTPTGASTDTQYF.

Remarks on this clone: One junction end disagrees with the germline gene, perhaps due to a read error. As DNA, the CDR3 is TGTGCCAGCGGCTTATCGGGGGAGGCCTCGGGTGGCTACACCTTC. Its protein is CASGLSGEASGGYTF. This chain joins TRBV7-3 and TRBJ1-2, with D possibly TRBD1 on 5 matching bases. The CDR3 has 15 residues. Germline lookup yields CDR1 SGHTA and CDR2 FQGTGA.

CDR3 bases: TGTGCCAGCTCACAAACAGGGGGCTCCTACAATGAGCAGTTCTTC. This translates into CASSQTGGSYNEQFF. The chain combines TRBV18 with TRBJ2-1; 8 bases fit TRBD1. Germline CDR1 KGHSH, CDR2 LQKENI. CDR3 size: 15 residues. J lost 0 bases, V lost 4 bases, and 2 bases had no gene match.

The chain joins TRBV6-5 to TRBJ2-1, with 13 nucleotides matching TRBD2. V lost 5 bases to trimming and J lost 7 bases; unmatched junction nucleotides: 5. The CDR3 totals 15 residues. Germline V gene data show CDR1 as MNHEY and CDR2 as SVGAGI. CDR3 in DNA: TGTGCCAGCAGTCCCGGGACTAGCGGGATTAATGAGCAGTTCTTC. Its translation: CASSPGTSGINEQFF.

CDR3 region: CASSNKQGGEQYF. The CDR3 coding sequence is TGTGCCAGCAGCAATAAACAGGGTGGCGAGCAGTACTTC. The chain has TRBV7-3 and TRBJ2-7; D perhaps matches TRBD1 (6 bases). The V and J ends lost 5 bases and 6 bases respectively, with 14 bases between them. Per germline, CDR1 SGHTA and CDR2 FQGTGA. This CDR3 comprises 13 residues.